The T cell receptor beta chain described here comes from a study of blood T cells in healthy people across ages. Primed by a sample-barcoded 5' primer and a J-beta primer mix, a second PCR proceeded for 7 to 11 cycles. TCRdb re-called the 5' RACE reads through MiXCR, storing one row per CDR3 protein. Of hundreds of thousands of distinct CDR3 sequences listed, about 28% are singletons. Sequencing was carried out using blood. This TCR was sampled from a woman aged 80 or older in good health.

This chain's CDR3 is CASSHPGQADYGYTF. In DNA form, the CDR3 reads TGTGCCAGCAGCCACCCGGGACAGGCCGACTATGGCTACACCTTC. V is TRBV14 and J is TRBJ1-2; 8 nucleotides agree with TRBD1. The V gene end was trimmed by 3 bases and the J gene end by 3 bases; junction bases not matched to a gene: 6. This CDR3 contains 15 residues. Germline assignment: CDR1 SGHDN and CDR2 FVKESK.